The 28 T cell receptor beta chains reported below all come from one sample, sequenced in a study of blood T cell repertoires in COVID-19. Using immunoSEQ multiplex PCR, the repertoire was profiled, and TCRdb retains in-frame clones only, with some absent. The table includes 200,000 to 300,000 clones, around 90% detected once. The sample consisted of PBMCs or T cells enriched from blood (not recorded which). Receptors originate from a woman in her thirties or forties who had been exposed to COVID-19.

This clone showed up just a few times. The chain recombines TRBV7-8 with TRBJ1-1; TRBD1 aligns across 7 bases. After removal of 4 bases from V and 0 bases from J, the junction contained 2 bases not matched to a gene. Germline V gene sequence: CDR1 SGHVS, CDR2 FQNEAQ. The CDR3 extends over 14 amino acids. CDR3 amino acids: CASSSGTVNTEAFF. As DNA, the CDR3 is TGTGCCAGCAGCTCCGGGACAGTGAACACTGAAGCTTTCTTT.

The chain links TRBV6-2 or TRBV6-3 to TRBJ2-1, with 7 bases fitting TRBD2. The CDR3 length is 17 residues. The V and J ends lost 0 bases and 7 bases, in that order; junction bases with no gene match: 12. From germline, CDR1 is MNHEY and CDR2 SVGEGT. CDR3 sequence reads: CASSYSAIRREGNEQFF. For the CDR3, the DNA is TGTGCCAGCAGTTACTCCGCCATTAGGAGGGAGGGAAATGAGCAGTTCTTC.

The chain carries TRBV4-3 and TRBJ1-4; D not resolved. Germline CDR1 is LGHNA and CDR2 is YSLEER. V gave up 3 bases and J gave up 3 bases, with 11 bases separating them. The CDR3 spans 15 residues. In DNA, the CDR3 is TGCGCCAGCAGCCACCACGTCGGGGCTAATGAAAAACTGTTTTTT. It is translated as CASSHHVGANEKLFF.

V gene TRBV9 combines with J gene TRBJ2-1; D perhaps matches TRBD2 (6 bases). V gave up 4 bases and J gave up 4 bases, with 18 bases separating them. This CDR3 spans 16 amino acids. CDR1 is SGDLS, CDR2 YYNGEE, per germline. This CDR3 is CASSPGRGVGYNEQFF. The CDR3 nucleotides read TGTGCCAGCAGCCCGGGACGCGGGGTGGGGTACAATGAGCAGTTCTTC.

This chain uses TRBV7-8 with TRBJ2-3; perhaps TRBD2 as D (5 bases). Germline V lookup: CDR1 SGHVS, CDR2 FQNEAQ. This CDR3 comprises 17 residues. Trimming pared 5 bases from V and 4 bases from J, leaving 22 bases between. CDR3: CASSPPLDRGNADTQYF. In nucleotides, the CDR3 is TGTGCCAGCAGCCCCCCCCTCGATAGAGGGAACGCAGATACGCAGTATTTT.

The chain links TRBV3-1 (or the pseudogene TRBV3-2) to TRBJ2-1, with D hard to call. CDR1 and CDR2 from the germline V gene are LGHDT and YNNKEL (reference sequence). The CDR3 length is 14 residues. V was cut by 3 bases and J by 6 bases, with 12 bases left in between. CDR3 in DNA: TGTGCCAGCAGCCAGGCCCAACATACCAATGAGCAGTTCTTC. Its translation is CASSQAQHTNEQFF.

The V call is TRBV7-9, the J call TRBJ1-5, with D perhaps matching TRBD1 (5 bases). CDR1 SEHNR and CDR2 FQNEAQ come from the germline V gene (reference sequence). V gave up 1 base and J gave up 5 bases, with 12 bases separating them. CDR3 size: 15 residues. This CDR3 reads CASSLEGLNYQPQHF. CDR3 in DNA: TGTGCCAGCAGCTTAGAGGGGCTAAATTATCAGCCCCAGCATTTT. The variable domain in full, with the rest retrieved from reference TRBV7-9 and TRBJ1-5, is DTGVSQNPRHKITKRGQNVTFRCDPISEHNRLYWYRQTLGQGPEFLTYFQNEAQLEKSRLLSDRFSAERPKGSFSTLEIQRTEQGDSAMYLCASSLEGLNYQPQHFGDGTRLSIL.

CDR3 in amino acids: CASSQGSEGPQHF. In nucleotides, the CDR3 is TGTGCCAGCAGCCAAGGTTCTGAGGGGCCCCAGCATTTT. This chain uses TRBV3-1 (or the pseudogene TRBV3-2) with TRBJ1-5; no clear D gene. Germline CDR1 is LGHDT and CDR2 is YNNKEL (reference sequence). V was shortened by 1 base and J by 9 bases, with 10 bases between the two germline ends. The CDR3 is 13 residues long.

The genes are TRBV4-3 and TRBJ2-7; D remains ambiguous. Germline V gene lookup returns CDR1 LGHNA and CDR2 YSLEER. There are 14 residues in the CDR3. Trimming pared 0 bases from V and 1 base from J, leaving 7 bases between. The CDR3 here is CASSQDRTSYEQYF. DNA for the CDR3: TGCGCCAGCAGCCAAGATAGAACTTCCTACGAGCAGTACTTC.

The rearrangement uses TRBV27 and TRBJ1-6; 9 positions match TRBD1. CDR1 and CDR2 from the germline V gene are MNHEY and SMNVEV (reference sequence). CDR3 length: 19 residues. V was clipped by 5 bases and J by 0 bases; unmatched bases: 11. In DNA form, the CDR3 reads TGTGCCAGCAGTCTCCACTTCGGACAGGGGAGCTCCTATAATTCACCCCTCCACTTT. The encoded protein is CASSLHFGQGSSYNSPLHF.

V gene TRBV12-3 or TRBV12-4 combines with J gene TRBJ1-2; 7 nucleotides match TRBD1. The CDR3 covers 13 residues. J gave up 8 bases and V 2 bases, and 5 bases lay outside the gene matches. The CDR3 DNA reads TGTGCCAGCAGTTTAAGGGGGCTCGGGGGCTACACCTTC. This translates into CASSLRGLGGYTF.

For the CDR3, the DNA is TGTGCCAGCAGTCCAGGGGATCAGCCCCAGCATTTT. This sequence encodes CASSPGDQPQHF. The genes are TRBV28 and TRBJ1-5, with D perhaps TRBD1 (6 bases). V lost 5 bases, J lost 5 bases, and 7 bases lay in between. Germline V lookup: CDR1 MDHEN, CDR2 SYDVKM. CDR3 length equals 12 residues.

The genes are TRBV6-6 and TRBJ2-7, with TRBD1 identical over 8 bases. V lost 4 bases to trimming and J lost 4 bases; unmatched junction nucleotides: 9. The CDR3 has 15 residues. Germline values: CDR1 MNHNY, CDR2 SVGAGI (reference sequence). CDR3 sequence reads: CASSSAGGLLYEQYF. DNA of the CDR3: TGTGCCAGCAGTTCGGCAGGGGGCCTACTTTACGAGCAGTACTTC.

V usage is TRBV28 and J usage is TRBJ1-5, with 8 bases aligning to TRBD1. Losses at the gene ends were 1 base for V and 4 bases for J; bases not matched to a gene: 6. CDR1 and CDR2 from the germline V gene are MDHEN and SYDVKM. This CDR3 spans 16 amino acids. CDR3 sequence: CASSLFGQGRNQPQHF. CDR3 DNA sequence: TGTGCCAGCAGTTTATTCGGACAGGGTAGGAATCAGCCCCAGCATTTT. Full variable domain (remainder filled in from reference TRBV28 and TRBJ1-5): DVKVTQSSRYLVKRTGEKVFLECVQDMDHENMFWYRQDPGLGLRLIYFSYDVKMKEKGDIPEGYSVSREKKERFSLILESASTNQTSMYLCASSLFGQGRNQPQHFGDGTRLSIL.

CDR3 loop: CASSVTAESYEKLFF. CDR3 bases: TGTGCCAGTAGCGTGACAGCAGAAAGCTATGAAAAACTGTTTTTT. The V and J genes are TRBV19 and TRBJ1-4; D perhaps matches TRBD1 (5 bases). This CDR3 is 15 amino acids long. The V gene lost 6 bases and the J gene lost 6 bases, with 17 bases spanning the gap. The germline V gene has CDR1 LNHDA and CDR2 SQIVND (reference sequence).

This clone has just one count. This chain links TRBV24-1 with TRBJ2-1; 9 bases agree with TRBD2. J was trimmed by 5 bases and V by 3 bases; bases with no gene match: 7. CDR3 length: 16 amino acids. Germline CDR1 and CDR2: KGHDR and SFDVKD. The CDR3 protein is CATSDSVAGANNEQFF. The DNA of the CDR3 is TGTGCCACCAGTGATAGTGTAGCGGGGGCTAACAATGAGCAGTTCTTC.

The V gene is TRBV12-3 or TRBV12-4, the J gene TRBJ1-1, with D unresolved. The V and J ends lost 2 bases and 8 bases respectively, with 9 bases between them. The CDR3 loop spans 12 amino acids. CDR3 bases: TGTGCCAGCAGTTTACACGGGGTAGAAGCTTTCTTT. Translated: CASSLHGVEAFF.

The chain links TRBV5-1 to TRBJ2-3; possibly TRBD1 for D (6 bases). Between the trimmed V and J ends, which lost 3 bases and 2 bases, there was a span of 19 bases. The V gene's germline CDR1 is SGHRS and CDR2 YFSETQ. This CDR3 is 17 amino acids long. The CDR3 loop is CASSWTLQGLFTDTQYF. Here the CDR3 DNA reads TGCGCCAGCAGCTGGACCCTACAGGGATTATTCACAGATACGCAGTATTTT.

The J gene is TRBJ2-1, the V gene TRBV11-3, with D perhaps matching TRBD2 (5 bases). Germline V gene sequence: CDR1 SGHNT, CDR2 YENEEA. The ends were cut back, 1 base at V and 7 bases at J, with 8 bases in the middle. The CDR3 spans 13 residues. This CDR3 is CASSLASGNEQFF. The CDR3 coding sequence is TGTGCCAGCAGCTTAGCGAGCGGTAATGAGCAGTTCTTC.

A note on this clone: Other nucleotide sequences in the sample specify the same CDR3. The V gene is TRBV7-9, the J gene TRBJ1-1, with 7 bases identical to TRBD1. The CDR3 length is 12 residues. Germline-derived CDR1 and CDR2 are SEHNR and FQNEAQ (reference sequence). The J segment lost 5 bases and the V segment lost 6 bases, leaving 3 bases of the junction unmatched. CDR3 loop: CASSRQGTEAFF. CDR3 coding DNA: TGTGCCAGCAGTCGACAGGGAACTGAAGCTTTCTTT.

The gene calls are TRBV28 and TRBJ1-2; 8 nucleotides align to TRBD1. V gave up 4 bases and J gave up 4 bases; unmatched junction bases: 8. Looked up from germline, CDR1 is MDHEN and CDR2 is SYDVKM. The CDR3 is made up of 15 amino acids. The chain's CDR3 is CASSSLGQVGYGYTF. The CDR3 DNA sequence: TGTGCCAGCAGTTCCCTGGGACAGGTTGGCTATGGCTACACCTTC.

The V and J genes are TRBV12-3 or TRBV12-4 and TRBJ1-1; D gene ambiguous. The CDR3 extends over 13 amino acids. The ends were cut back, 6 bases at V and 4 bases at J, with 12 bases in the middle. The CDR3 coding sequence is TGTGCCAGCAGACTCTTTCGGGGCACTGAAGCTTTCTTT. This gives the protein CASRLFRGTEAFF.

The CDR3 spells CASSPPTVVYEQYF. CDR3 nucleotides: TGTGCCAGCAGTCCCCCAACTGTGGTCTACGAGCAGTACTTC. V and J are TRBV28 and TRBJ2-7, with D unclear. Trimming took off 5 bases at V and 3 bases at J, with 14 bases between the two ends. This CDR3 has 14 amino acids. CDR1 MDHEN and CDR2 SYDVKM come from the germline V gene.

The CDR3 coding sequence is TGTGCCAGCAGCGCGGATTCGACCTCTGGAAACACCATATATTTT. Its protein product is CASSADSTSGNTIYF. This chain joins TRBV7-2 and TRBJ1-3; no firm D call. The CDR3 is made up of 15 amino acids. Germline V lookup: CDR1 SGHTA, CDR2 FQGNSA. V lost 5 bases and J lost 0, with 11 bases in between. The entire variable domain, with the rest obtained from reference TRBV7-2 and TRBJ1-3, is as follows: GAGVSQSPSNKVTEKGKDVELRCDPISGHTALYWYRQSLGQGLEFLIYFQGNSAPDKSGLPSDRFSAERTGGSVSTLTIQRTQQEDSAVYLCASSADSTSGNTIYFGEGSWLTVV.

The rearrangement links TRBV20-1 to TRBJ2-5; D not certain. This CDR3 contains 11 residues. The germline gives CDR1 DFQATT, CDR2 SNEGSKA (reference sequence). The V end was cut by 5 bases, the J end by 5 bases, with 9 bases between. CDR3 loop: CSALLTETQYF. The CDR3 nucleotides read TGCAGTGCTCTCCTAACTGAGACCCAGTACTTC.

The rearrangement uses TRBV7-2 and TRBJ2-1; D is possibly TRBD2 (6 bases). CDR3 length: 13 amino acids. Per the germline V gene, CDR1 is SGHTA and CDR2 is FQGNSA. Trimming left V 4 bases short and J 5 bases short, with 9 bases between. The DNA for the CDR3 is TGTGCCAGCAGCTCGGGAGCTGACAATGAGCAGTTCTTC. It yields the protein CASSSGADNEQFF. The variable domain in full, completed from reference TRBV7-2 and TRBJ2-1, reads GAGVSQSPSNKVTEKGKDVELRCDPISGHTALYWYRQSLGQGLEFLIYFQGNSAPDKSGLPSDRFSAERTGGSVSTLTIQRTQQEDSAVYLCASSSGADNEQFFGPGTRLTVL.

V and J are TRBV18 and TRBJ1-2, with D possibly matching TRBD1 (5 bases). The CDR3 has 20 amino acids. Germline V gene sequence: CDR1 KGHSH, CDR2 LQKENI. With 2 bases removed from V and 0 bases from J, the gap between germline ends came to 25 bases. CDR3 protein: CASSPFMSDRAKLTNYGYTF. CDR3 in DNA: TGTGCCAGCTCACCATTTATGAGCGACAGAGCTAAGCTAACTAACTATGGCTACACCTTC. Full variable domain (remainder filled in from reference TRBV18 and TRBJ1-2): NAGVMQNPRHLVRRRGQEARLRCSPMKGHSHVYWYRQLPEEGLKFMVYLQKENIIDESGMPKERFSAEFPKEGPSILRIQQVVRGDSAAYFCASSPFMSDRAKLTNYGYTFGSGTRLTVV.

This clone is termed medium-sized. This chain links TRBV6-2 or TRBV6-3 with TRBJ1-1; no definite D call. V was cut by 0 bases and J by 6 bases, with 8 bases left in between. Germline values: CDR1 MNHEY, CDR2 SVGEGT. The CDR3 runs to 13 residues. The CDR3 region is CASSYSSQAEAFF. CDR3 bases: TGTGCCAGCAGTTACTCGAGCCAGGCTGAAGCTTTCTTT.